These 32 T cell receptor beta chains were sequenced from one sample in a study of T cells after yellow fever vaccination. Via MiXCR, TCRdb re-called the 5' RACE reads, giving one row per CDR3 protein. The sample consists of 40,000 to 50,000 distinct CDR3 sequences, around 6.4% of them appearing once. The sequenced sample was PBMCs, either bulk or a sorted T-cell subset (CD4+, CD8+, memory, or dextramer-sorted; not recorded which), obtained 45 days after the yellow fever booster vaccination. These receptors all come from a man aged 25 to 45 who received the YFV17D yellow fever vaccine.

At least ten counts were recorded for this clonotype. CDR3 nucleotide sequence: TGTGCCAGCAGCCAAGACAGGGTCCAGGGGAATGAGCAGTTCTTC. This codes for CASSQDRVQGNEQFF. V and J are TRBV5-5 and TRBJ2-1; 7 bases match TRBD1. The CDR3 runs 15 residues. Trimming cost V 4 bases and J 7 bases; bases outside gene matches: 11. Per germline, CDR1 SGHKS and CDR2 YYEKEE (reference sequence). Looking up the rest from reference TRBV5-5 and TRBJ2-1 gives the full variable domain: DAGVTQSPTHLIKTRGQQVTLRCSPISGHKSVSWYQQVLGQGPQFIFQYYEKEERGRGNFPDRFSARQFPNYSSELNVNALLLGDSALYLCASSQDRVQGNEQFFGPGTRLTVL.

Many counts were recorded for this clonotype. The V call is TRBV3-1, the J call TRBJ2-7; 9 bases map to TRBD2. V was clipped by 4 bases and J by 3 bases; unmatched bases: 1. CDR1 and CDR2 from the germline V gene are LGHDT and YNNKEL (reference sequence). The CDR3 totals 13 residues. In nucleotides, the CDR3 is TGTGCCAGCAGCCCTAGCGGGGACTACGAGCAGTACTTC. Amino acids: CASSPSGDYEQYF.

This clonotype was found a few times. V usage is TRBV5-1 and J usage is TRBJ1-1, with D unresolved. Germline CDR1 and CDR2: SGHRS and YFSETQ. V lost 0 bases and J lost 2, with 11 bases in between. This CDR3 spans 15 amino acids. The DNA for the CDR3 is TGCGCCAGCAGCTTGGTTAAGCCCGACAACACTGAAGCTTTCTTT. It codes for CASSLVKPDNTEAFF. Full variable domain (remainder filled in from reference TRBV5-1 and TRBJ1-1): KAGVTQTPRYLIKTRGQQVTLSCSPISGHRSVSWYQQTPGQGLQFLFEYFSETQRNKGNFPGRFSGRQFSNSRSEMNVSTLELGDSALYLCASSLVKPDNTEAFFGQGTRLTVV.

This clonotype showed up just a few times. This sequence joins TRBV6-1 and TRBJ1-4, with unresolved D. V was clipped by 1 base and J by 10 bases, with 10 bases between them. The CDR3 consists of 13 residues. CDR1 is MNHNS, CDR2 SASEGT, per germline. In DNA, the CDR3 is TGTGCCAGCAGTGAAGATGTCCGGCGAAAACTGTTTTTT. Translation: CASSEDVRRKLFF.

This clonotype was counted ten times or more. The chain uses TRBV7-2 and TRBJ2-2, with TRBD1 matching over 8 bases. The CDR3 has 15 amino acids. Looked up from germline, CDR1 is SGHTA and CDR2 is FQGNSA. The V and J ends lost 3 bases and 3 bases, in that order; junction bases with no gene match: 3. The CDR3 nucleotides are TGTGCCAGCAGCTTCAGGGGGCTAGACACCGGGGAGCTGTTTTTT. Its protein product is CASSFRGLDTGELFF.

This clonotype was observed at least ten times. This CDR3 reads CASSLTFPGLAGEISSYNEQFF. In nucleotides, the CDR3 is TGTGCCAGCAGCTTAACCTTTCCGGGACTAGCGGGAGAAATAAGCTCCTACAATGAGCAGTTCTTC. The chain uses TRBV7-6 and TRBJ2-1; 14 nucleotides align to TRBD2. In germline, CDR1 is SGHVS, CDR2 FNYEAQ. CDR3 size: 22 residues. J was trimmed by 0 bases and V by 2 bases; bases with no gene match: 15.

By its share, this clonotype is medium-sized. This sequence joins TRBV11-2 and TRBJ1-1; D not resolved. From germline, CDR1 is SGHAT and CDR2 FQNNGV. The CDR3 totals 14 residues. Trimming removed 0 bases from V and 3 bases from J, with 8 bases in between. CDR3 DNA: TGTGCCAGCAGCTTAGATGGATCATACACTGAAGCTTTCTTT. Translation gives CASSLDGSYTEAFF.

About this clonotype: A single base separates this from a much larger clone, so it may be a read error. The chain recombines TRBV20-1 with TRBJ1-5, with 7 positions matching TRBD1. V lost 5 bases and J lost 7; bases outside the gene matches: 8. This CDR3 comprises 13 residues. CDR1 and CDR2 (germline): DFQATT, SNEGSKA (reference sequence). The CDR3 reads CSAFSLGQQPQHF. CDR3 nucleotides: TGCAGTGCTTTTAGTCTGGGACAGCAGCCCCAGCATTTT.

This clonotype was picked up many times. CDR3 loop: CSARALPEGKNIQYF. The CDR3 nucleotides read TGCAGTGCTAGAGCCCTCCCCGAAGGCAAAAACATTCAGTACTTC. V is TRBV20-1 and J is TRBJ2-4; no reliable D call. The V gene lost 1 base and the J gene lost 3 bases, with 13 bases spanning the gap. This CDR3 has 15 residues. The germline V gene has CDR1 DFQATT and CDR2 SNEGSKA (reference sequence).

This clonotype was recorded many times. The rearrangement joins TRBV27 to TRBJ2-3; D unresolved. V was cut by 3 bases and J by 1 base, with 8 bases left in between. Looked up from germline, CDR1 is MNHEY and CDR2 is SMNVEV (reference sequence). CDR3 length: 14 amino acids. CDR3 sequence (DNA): TGTGCCAGCAGTTTCACATCTGGCACAGATACGCAGTATTTT. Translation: CASSFTSGTDTQYF.

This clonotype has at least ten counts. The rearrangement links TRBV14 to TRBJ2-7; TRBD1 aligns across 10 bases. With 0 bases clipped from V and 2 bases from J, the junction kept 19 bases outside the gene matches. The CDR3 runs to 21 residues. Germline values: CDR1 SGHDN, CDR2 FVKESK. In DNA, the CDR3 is TGTGCCAGCAGCCAAGAAGGGGGACAGGGGCGGGTAGCGGGTTACCCCTACGAGCAGTACTTC. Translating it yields CASSQEGGQGRVAGYPYEQYF.

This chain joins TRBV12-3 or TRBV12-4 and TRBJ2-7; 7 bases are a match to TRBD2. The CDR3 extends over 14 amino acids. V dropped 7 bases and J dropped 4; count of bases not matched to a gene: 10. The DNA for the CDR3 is TGTGCCAGCAATAGGCGGGCTAGCGGTTACGAGCAGTACTTC. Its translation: CASNRRASGYEQYF.

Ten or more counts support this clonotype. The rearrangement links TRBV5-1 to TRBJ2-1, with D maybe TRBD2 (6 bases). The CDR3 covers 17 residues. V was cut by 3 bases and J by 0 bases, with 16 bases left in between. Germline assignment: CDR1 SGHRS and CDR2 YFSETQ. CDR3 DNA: TGCGCCAGCAGCTCGGGCTCACACGGGAGCTCCTACAATGAGCAGTTCTTC. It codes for CASSSGSHGSSYNEQFF.

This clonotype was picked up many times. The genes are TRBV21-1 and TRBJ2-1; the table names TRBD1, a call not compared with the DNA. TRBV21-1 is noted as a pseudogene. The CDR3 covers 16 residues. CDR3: CASSKLETGAYNEQFF. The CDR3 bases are TGTGCCAGCAGCAAATTGGAGACAGGGGCCTACAATGAGCAGTTCTTC.

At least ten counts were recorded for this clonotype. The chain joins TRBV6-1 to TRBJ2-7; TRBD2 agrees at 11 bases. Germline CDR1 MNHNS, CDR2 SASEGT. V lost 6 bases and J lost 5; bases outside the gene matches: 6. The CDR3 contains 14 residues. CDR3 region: CASSQTSGSNEQYF. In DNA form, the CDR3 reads TGTGCCAGCAGCCAAACTAGCGGGAGCAACGAGCAGTACTTC.

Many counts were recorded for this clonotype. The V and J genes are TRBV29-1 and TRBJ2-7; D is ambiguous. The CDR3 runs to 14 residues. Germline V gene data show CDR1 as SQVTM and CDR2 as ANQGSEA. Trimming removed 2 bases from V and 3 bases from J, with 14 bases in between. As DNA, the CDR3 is TGCAGCGTTGAAAGTCACGCCCTGGGCTACGAGCAGTACTTC. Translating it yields CSVESHALGYEQYF.

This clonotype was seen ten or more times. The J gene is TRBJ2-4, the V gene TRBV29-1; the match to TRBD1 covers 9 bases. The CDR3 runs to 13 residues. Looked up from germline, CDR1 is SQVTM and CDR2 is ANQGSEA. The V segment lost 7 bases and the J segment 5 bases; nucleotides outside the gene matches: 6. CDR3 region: CSGGTGPQNIQYF. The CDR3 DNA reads TGCAGCGGCGGGACAGGGCCTCAAAACATTCAGTACTTC.

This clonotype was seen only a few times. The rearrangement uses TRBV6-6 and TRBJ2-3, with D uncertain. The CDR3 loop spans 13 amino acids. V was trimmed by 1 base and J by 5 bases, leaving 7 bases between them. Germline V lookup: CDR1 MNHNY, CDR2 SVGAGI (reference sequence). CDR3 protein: CASSYYTIDTQYF. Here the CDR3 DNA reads TGTGCCAGCAGTTACTACACGATAGATACGCAGTATTTT.

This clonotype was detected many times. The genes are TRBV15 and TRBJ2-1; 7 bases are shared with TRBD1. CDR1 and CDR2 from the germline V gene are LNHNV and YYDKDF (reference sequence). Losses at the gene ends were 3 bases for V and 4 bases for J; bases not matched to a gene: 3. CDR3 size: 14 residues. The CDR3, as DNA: TGTGCCACCAGCAGCGGGACAGATTACAATGAGCAGTTCTTC. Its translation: CATSSGTDYNEQFF.

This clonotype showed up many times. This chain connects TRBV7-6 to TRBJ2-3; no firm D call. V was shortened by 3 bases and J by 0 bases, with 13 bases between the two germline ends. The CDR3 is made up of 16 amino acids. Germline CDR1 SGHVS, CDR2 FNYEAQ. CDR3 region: CASSLKSLPSTDTQYF. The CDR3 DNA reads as TGTGCCAGCAGCTTGAAATCTTTGCCCAGCACAGATACGCAGTATTTT.

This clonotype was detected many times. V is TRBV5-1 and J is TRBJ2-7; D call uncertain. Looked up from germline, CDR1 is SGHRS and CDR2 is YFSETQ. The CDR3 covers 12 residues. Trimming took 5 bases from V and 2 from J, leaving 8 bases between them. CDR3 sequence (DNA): TGCGCCAGCAGTAAAGGTGCCTACGAGCAGTACTTC. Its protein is CASSKGAYEQYF. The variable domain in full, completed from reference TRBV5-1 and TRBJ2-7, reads KAGVTQTPRYLIKTRGQQVTLSCSPISGHRSVSWYQQTPGQGLQFLFEYFSETQRNKGNFPGRFSGRQFSNSRSEMNVSTLELGDSALYLCASSKGAYEQYFGPGTRLTVT.

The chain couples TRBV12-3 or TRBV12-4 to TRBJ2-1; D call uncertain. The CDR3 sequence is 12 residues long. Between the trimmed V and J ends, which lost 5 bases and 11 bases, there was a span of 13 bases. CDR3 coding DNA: TGTGCCAGCAGTCCCACCGGCACAAAGCAGTTCTTC. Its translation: CASSPTGTKQFF.

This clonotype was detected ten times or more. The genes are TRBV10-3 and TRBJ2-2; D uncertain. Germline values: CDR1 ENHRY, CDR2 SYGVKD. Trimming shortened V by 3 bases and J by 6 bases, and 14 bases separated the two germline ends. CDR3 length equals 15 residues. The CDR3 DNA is TGTGCCATCAGTGAACGGAAATCCCTCTCCGGGGAGCTGTTTTTT. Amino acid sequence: CAISERKSLSGELFF.

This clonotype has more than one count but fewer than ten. In nucleotides, the CDR3 is TGTGCCACCTCACCGGGACAGAACACCGGGGAGCTGTTTTTT. It is translated as CATSPGQNTGELFF. The chain links TRBV9 to TRBJ2-2, with D possibly TRBD1 on 6 matching bases. Per germline, CDR1 SGDLS and CDR2 YYNGEE. This CDR3 is 14 amino acids long. V gave up 9 bases and J gave up 1 base, with 13 bases separating them.

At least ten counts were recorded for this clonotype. CDR3 in amino acids: CASSPLEGGYTF. CDR3 bases: TGTGCCAGCTCACCACTTGAGGGTGGCTACACCTTC. This rearrangement joins TRBV18 to TRBJ1-2; no reliable D call. CDR3 length: 12 amino acids. The V gene's germline CDR1 is KGHSH and CDR2 LQKENI. Trimming removed 1 base from V and 7 bases from J, with 7 bases in between.

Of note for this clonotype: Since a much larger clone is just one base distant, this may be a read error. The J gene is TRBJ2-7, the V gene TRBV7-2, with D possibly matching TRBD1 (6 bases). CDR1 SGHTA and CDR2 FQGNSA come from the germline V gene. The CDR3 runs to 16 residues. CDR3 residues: CVSSLVFDRTTYEQYF. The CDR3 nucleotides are TGTGTCAGCAGCTTAGTTTTCGACAGGACCACCTACGAGCAGTACTTC.

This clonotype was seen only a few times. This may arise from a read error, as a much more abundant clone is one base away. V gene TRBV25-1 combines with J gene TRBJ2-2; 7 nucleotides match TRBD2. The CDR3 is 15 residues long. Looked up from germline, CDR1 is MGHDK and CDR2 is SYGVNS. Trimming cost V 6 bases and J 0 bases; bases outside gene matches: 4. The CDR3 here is CASSPLAANTGELFF. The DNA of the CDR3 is TGTGCCAGCAGCCCCCTAGCGGCGAACACCGGGGAGCTGTTTTTT.

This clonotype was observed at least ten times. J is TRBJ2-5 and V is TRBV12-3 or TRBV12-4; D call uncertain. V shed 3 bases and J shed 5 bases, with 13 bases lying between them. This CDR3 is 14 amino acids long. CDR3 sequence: CASSLGSVLETQYF. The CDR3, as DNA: TGTGCCAGCAGTTTGGGTAGTGTCTTGGAGACCCAGTACTTC.

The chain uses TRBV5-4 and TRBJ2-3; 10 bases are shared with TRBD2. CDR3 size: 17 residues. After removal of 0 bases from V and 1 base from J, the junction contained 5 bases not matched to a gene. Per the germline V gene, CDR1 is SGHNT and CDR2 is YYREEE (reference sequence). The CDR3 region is CASSLGTSGTGTDTQYF. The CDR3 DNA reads TGTGCCAGCAGCTTGGGAACTAGCGGGACTGGCACAGATACGCAGTATTTT.

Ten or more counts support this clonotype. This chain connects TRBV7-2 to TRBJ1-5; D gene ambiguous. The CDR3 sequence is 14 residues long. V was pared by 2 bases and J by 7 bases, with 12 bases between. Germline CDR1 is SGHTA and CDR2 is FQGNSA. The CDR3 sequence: CASSLSLGLQPQHF. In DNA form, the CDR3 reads TGTGCCAGCAGCTTAAGTCTCGGGCTGCAGCCCCAGCATTTT. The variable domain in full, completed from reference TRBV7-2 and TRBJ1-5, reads GAGVSQSPSNKVTEKGKDVELRCDPISGHTALYWYRQSLGQGLEFLIYFQGNSAPDKSGLPSDRFSAERTGGSVSTLTIQRTQQEDSAVYLCASSLSLGLQPQHFGDGTRLSIL.

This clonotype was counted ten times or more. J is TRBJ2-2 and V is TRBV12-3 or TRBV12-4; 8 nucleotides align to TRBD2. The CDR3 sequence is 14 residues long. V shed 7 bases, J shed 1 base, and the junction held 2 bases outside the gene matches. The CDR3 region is CASTGTRNTGELFF. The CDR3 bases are TGTGCCAGCACCGGGACTAGGAACACCGGGGAGCTGTTTTTT.

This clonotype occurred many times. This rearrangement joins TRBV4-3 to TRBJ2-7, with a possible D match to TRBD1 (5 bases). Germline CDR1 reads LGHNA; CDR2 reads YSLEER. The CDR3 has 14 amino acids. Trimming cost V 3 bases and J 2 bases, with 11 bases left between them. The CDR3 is CASSQQTVAYEQYF. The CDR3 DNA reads TGCGCCAGCAGCCAGCAGACAGTGGCCTACGAGCAGTACTTC.